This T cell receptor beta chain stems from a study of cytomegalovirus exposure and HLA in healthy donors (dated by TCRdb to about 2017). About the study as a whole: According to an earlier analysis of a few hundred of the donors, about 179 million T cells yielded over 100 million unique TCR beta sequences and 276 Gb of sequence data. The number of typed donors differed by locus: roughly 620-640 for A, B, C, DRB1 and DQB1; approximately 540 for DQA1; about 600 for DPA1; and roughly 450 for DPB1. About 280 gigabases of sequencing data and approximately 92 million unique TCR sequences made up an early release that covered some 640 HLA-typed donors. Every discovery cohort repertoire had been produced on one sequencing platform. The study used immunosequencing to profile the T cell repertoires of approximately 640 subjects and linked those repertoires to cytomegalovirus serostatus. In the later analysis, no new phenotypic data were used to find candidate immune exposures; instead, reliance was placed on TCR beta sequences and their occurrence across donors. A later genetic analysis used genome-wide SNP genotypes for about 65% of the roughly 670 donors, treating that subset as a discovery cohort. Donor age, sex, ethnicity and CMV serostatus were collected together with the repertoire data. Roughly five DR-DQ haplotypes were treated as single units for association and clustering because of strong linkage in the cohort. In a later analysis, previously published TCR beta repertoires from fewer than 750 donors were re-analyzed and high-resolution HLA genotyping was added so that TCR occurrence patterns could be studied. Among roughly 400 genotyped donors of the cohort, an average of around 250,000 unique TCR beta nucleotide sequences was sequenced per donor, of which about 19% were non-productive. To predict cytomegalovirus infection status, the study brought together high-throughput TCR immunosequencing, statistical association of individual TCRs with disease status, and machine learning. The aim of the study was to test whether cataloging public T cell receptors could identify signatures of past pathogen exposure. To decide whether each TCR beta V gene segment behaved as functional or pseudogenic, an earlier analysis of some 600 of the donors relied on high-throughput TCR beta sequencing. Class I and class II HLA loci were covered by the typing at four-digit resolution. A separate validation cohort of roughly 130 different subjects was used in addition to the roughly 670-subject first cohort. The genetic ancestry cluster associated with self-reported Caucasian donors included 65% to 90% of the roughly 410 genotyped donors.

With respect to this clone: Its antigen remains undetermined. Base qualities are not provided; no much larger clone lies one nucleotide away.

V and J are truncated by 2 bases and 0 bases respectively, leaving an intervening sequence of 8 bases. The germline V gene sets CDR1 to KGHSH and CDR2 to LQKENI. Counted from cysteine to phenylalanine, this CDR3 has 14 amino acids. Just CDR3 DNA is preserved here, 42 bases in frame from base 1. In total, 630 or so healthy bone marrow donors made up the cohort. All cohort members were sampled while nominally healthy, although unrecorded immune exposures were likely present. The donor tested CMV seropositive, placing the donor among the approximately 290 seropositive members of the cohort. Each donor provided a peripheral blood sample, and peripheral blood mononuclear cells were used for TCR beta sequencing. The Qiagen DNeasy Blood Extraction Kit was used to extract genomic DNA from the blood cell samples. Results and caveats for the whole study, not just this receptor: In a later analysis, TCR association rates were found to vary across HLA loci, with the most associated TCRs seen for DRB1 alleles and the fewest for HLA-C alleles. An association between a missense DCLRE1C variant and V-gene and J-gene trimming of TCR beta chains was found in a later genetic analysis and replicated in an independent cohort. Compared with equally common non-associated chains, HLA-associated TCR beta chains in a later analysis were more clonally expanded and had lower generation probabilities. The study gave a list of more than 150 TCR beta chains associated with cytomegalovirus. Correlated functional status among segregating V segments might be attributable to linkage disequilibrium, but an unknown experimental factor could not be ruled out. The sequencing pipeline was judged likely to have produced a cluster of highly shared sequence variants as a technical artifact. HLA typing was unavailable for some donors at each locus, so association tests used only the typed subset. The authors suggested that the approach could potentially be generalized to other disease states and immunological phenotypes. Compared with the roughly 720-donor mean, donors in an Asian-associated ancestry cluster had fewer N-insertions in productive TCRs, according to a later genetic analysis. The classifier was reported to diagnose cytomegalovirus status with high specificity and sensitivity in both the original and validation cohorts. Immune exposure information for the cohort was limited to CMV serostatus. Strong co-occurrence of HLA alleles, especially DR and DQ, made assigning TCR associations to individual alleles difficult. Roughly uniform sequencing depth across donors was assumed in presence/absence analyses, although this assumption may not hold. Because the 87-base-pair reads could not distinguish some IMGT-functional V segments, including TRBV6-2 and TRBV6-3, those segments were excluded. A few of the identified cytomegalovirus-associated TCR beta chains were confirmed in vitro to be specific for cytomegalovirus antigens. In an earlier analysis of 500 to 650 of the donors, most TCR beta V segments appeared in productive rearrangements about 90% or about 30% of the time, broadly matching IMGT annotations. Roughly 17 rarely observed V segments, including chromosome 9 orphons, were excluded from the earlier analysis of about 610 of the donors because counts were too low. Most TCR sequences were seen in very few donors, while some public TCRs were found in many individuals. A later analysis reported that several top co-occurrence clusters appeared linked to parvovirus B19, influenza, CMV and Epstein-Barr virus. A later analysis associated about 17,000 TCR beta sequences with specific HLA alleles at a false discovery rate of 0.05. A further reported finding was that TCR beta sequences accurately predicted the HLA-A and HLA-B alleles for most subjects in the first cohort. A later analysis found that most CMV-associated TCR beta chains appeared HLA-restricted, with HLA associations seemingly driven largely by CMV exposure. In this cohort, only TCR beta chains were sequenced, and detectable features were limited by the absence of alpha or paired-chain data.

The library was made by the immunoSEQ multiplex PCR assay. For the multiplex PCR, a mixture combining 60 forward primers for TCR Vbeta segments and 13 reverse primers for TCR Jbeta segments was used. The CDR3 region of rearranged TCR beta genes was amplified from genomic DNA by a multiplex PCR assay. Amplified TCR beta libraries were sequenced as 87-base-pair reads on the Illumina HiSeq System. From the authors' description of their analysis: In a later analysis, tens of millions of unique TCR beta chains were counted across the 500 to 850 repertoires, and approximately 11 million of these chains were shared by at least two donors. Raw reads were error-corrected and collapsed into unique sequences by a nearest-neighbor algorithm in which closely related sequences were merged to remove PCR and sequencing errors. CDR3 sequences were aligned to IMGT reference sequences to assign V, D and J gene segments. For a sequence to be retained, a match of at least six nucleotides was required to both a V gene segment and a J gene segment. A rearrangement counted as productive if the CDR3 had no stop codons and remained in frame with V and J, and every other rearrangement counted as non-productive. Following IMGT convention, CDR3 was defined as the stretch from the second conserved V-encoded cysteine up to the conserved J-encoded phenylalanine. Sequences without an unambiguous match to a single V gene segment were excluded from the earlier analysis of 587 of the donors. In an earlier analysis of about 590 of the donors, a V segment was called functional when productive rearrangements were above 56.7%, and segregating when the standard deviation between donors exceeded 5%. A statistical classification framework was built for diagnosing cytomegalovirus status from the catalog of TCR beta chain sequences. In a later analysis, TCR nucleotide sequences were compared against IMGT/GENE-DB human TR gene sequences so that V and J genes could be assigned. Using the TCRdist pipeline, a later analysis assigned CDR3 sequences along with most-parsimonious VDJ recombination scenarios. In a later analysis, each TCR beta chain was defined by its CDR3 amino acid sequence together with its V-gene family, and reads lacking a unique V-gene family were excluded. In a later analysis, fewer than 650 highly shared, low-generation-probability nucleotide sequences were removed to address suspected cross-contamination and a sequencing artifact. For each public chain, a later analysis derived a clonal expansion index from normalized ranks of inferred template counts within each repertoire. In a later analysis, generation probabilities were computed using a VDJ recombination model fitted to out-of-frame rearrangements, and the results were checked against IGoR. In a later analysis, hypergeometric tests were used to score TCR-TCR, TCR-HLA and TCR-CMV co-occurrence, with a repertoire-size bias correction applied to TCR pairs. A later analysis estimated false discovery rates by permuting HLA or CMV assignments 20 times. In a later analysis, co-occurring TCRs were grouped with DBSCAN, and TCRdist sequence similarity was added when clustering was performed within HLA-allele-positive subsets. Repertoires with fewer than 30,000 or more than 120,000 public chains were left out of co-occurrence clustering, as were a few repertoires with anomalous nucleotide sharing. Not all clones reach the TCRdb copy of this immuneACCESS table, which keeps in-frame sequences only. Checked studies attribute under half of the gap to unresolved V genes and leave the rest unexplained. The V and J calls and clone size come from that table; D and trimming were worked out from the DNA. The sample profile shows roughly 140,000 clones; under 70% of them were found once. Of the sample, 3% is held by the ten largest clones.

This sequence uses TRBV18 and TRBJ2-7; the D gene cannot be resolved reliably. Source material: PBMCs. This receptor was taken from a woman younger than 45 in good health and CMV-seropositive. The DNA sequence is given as TGTGCCAGCTCACCAACTGATGTCTCCTACGAGCAGTACTTC. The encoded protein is CASSPTDVSYEQYF.